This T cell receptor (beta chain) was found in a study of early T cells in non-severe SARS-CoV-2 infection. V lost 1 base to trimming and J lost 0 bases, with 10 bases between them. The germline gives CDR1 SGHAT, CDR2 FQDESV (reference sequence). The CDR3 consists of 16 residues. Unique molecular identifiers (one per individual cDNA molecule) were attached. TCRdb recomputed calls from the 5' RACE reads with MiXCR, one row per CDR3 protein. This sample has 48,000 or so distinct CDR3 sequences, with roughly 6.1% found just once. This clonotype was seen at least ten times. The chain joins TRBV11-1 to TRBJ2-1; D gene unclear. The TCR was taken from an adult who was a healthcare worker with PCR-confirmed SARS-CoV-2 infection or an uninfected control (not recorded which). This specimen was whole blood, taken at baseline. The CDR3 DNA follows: TGTGCCAGCAGCTTAGTTTTGGGATCCTCCTACAATGAGCAGTTCTTC. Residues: CASSLVLGSSYNEQFF.